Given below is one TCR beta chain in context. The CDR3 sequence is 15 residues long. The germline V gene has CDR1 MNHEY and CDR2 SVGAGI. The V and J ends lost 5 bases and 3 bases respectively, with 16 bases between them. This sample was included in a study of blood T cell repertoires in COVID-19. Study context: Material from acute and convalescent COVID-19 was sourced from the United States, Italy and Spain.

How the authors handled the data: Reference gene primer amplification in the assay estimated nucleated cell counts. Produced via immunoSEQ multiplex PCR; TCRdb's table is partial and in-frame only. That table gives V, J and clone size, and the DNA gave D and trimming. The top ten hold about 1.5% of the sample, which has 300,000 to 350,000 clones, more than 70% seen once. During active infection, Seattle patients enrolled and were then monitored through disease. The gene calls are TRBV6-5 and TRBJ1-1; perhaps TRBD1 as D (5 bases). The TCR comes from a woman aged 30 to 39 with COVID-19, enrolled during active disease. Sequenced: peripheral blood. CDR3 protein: CASSPRAGGYTEAFF. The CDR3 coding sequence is TGTGCCAGCAGTCCCCGAGCCGGGGGGTACACTGAAGCTTTCTTT.